Listed below are T cell receptor beta chains from one sample, sequenced in a study of long-term antiretroviral therapy in people with HIV. Clones were read by immunoSEQ multiplex PCR, and TCRdb kept only the in-frame ones, dropping some. The sample includes about 25,000 clones, 86% of them seen just once. The sample consisted of unsorted PBMCs, taken 1.2 years after starting antiretroviral therapy. Source of these receptors: a man over 45 with HIV. The CDR3 runs from the conserved cysteine through the conserved F or W. The D gene is left open where the match is weak. Expanded clones get a size class; other rows say once, few or many, or leave the size out.

clone_size: NA; v_call: TRBV2; j_call: TRBJ1-6; d_call: NA; cdr3_aa: CASRRGLGSKSPLHF; cdr3_nt: TGTGCCAGCAGAAGAGGTCTGGGGAGCAAATCACCCCTCCACTTT
clone_size: NA; v_call: TRBV10-2; j_call: TRBJ2-6; d_call: TRBD2; cdr3_aa: CASSPGLDSGANVLTF; cdr3_nt: TGCGCCAGCAGTCCGGGACTAGACTCTGGGGCCAACGTCCTGACTTTC
clone_size: NA; v_call: TRBV9; j_call: TRBJ2-1; d_call: TRBD2; cdr3_aa: CASSVGAGGGYNEQFF; cdr3_nt: TGTGCCAGCAGCGTAGGTGCGGGGGGGGGCTACAATGAGCAGTTCTTC
clone_size: few; v_call: TRBV6-1; j_call: TRBJ2-5; d_call: NA; cdr3_aa: CASANGETQYF; cdr3_nt: TGTGCCAGCGCGAACGGGGAGACCCAGTACTTC
clone_size: NA; v_call: TRBV11-3; j_call: TRBJ2-1; d_call: TRBD1; cdr3_aa: CASSKWDSYNEQFF; cdr3_nt: TGTGCCAGCAGCAAATGGGACAGCTACAATGAGCAGTTCTTC
clone_size: NA; v_call: TRBV12-5; j_call: TRBJ2-7; d_call: NA; cdr3_aa: CASGRNSYEQYF; cdr3_nt: TGTGCTAGTGGTCGCAACTCCTACGAGCAGTACTTC
clone_size: NA; v_call: TRBV28; j_call: TRBJ2-5; d_call: NA; cdr3_aa: CASSLTVLQETQYF; cdr3_nt: TGTGCCAGCAGTTTAACGGTCCTACAAGAGACCCAGTACTTC
clone_size: NA; v_call: TRBV15; j_call: TRBJ1-4; d_call: TRBD1; cdr3_aa: CATSRDGTGTNEKLFF; cdr3_nt: TGTGCCACCAGCAGAGATGGGACAGGTACTAATGAAAAACTGTTTTTT
clone_size: NA; v_call: TRBV11-2; j_call: TRBJ2-3; d_call: NA; cdr3_aa: CASSLGTAVGTDTQYF; cdr3_nt: TGTGCCAGCAGCTTAGGAACGGCAGTAGGCACAGATACGCAGTATTTT
clone_size: few; v_call: TRBV19; j_call: TRBJ1-6; d_call: NA; cdr3_aa: CASSIPGGSPLHF; cdr3_nt: TGTGCCAGTAGTATCCCAGGAGGTTCACCCCTCCACTTT
clone_size: NA; v_call: TRBV5-1; j_call: TRBJ2-1; d_call: TRBD2; cdr3_aa: CASRRAGGVYNEQFF; cdr3_nt: TGCGCCAGCAGACGCGCGGGGGGAGTCTACAATGAGCAGTTCTTC
clone_size: NA; v_call: TRBV5-1; j_call: TRBJ2-7; d_call: NA; cdr3_aa: CASGLGGPLSYEQYF; cdr3_nt: TGCGCCAGCGGGTTAGGGGGGCCACTCTCCTACGAGCAGTACTTC
clone_size: few; v_call: TRBV6-1; j_call: TRBJ1-2; d_call: NA; cdr3_aa: CASSGAHGLQNYGYTF; cdr3_nt: TGTGCCAGCAGTGGTGCTCATGGGCTGCAAAACTATGGCTACACCTTC
clone_size: few; v_call: TRBV11-2; j_call: TRBJ1-2; d_call: TRBD1; cdr3_aa: CASSLSFIRQGVHGYTF; cdr3_nt: TGTGCCAGCAGCTTAAGTTTCATCAGACAGGGAGTTCATGGCTACACCTTC
clone_size: NA; v_call: TRBV7-6; j_call: TRBJ1-4; d_call: TRBD1; cdr3_aa: CASSSRTGNDEKLFF; cdr3_nt: TGTGCCAGCAGCTCCAGGACAGGGAACGATGAAAAACTGTTTTTT
clone_size: once; v_call: TRBV18; j_call: TRBJ1-1; d_call: NA; cdr3_aa: CASSPLNSAESNTEAFF; cdr3_nt: TGTGCCAGCTCACCGCTCAATTCGGCAGAATCTAACACTGAAGCTTTCTTT
clone_size: NA; v_call: TRBV30; j_call: TRBJ2-1; d_call: NA; cdr3_aa: CAWTGGGNEQFF; cdr3_nt: TGTGCCTGGACCGGGGGTGGGAATGAGCAGTTCTTC
clone_size: once; v_call: TRBV4-1; j_call: TRBJ1-5; d_call: NA; cdr3_aa: CASSSRGTNQPQHF; cdr3_nt: TGCGCCAGCAGCTCTCGAGGGACGAACCAGCCCCAGCATTTT
clone_size: NA; v_call: TRBV7-6; j_call: TRBJ1-3; d_call: NA; cdr3_aa: CASSLRDSRSGNTIYF; cdr3_nt: TGTGCCAGCAGCTTAAGAGACAGCCGCTCTGGAAACACCATATATTTT
clone_size: NA; v_call: TRBV7-8; j_call: TRBJ2-2; d_call: NA; cdr3_aa: CASSLMVRGFEGGELFF; cdr3_nt: TGTGCCAGCAGCTTAATGGTCAGGGGCTTTGAGGGCGGGGAGCTGTTTTTT
clone_size: NA; v_call: TRBV2; j_call: TRBJ2-7; d_call: TRBD1; cdr3_aa: CASSVDRGLHEQYF; cdr3_nt: TGTGCCAGCAGTGTCGACAGGGGGCTGCACGAGCAGTACTTC
clone_size: NA; v_call: TRBV15; j_call: TRBJ1-1; d_call: NA; cdr3_aa: CATRGENTEAFF; cdr3_nt: TGTGCCACCAGGGGGGAGAACACTGAAGCTTTCTTT
clone_size: NA; v_call: TRBV6-1; j_call: TRBJ2-6; d_call: NA; cdr3_aa: CASSASRTGANVLTF; cdr3_nt: TGTGCCAGCAGTGCCAGTAGAACTGGGGCCAACGTCCTGACTTTC
clone_size: NA; v_call: TRBV7-8; j_call: TRBJ2-7; d_call: NA; cdr3_aa: CASSLRAQRTASYEQYF; cdr3_nt: TGTGCCAGCAGCTTAAGGGCCCAAAGGACTGCCTCCTACGAGCAGTACTTC
clone_size: once; v_call: TRBV2; j_call: TRBJ2-3; d_call: NA; cdr3_aa: CASTGTAGRDTQYF; cdr3_nt: TGTGCCAGCACAGGGACAGCGGGGCGGGATACGCAGTATTTT
clone_size: NA; v_call: TRBV4-2; j_call: TRBJ1-1; d_call: NA; cdr3_aa: CASSQDRSYTEAFF; cdr3_nt: TGTGCCAGCAGCCAAGACAGATCATACACTGAAGCTTTCTTT
clone_size: NA; v_call: TRBV5-1; j_call: TRBJ1-1; d_call: TRBD1; cdr3_aa: CASSVTGNEAFF; cdr3_nt: TGCGCCAGCAGCGTGACAGGGAATGAAGCTTTCTTT
clone_size: NA; v_call: TRBV10-2; j_call: TRBJ1-4; d_call: NA; cdr3_aa: CASNQGSGTNEKLFF; cdr3_nt: TGCGCCAGCAACCAAGGGTCTGGGACTAATGAAAAACTGTTTTTT
clone_size: NA; v_call: TRBV7-6; j_call: TRBJ1-1; d_call: NA; cdr3_aa: CASSDRRRAENTEAFF; cdr3_nt: TGTGCCAGCAGCGATCGAAGAAGGGCGGAGAACACTGAAGCTTTCTTT
clone_size: NA; v_call: TRBV2; j_call: TRBJ2-2; d_call: NA; cdr3_aa: CASRLAEELFF; cdr3_nt: TGTGCCAGCAGACTCGCCGAGGAGCTGTTTTTT
clone_size: NA; v_call: TRBV5-6; j_call: TRBJ2-2; d_call: NA; cdr3_aa: CASSLSGRGLAGELFF; cdr3_nt: TGTGCCAGCAGCTTGTCGGGCAGGGGATTGGCCGGGGAGCTGTTTTTT
clone_size: NA; v_call: TRBV6-5; j_call: TRBJ2-1; d_call: NA; cdr3_aa: CASSPRVGRRNEQFF; cdr3_nt: TGTGCCAGCAGTCCGAGGGTGGGCAGGAGAAATGAGCAGTTCTTC
clone_size: NA; v_call: TRBV19; j_call: TRBJ2-1; d_call: TRBD2; cdr3_aa: CASSILADTYNEQFF; cdr3_nt: TGTGCCAGTAGTATTCTAGCGGATACCTACAATGAGCAGTTCTTC
clone_size: NA; v_call: TRBV30; j_call: TRBJ1-1; d_call: NA; cdr3_aa: CAWKGEYTEAFF; cdr3_nt: TGTGCCTGGAAGGGGGAATACACTGAAGCTTTCTTT
clone_size: NA; v_call: TRBV7-7; j_call: TRBJ2-2; d_call: NA; cdr3_aa: CASSPGVTGELFF; cdr3_nt: TGTGCTAGCAGCCCCGGTGTCACCGGGGAGCTGTTTTTT
clone_size: NA; v_call: TRBV2; j_call: TRBJ1-1; d_call: NA; cdr3_aa: CASSAGFLNTEAFF; cdr3_nt: TGTGCCAGCAGTGCTGGGTTTTTGAACACTGAAGCTTTCTTT
clone_size: NA; v_call: TRBV4-1; j_call: TRBJ1-5; d_call: NA; cdr3_aa: CASSQGGNSNQPQHF; cdr3_nt: TGCGCCAGCAGCCAAGGTGGTAATAGCAATCAGCCCCAGCATTTT
clone_size: NA; v_call: TRBV6-5; j_call: TRBJ1-3; d_call: NA; cdr3_aa: CASSYEYGNTIYF; cdr3_nt: TGTGCCAGCAGCTACGAGTATGGAAACACCATATATTTT
clone_size: NA; v_call: TRBV28; j_call: TRBJ2-1; d_call: TRBD2; cdr3_aa: CASSFSGGDNEQFF; cdr3_nt: TGTGCCAGCAGTTTTAGCGGGGGAGACAATGAGCAGTTCTTC
clone_size: NA; v_call: TRBV18; j_call: TRBJ2-2; d_call: TRBD1; cdr3_aa: CASSPRTGETGELFF; cdr3_nt: TGTGCCAGCTCACCAAGGACAGGAGAGACCGGGGAGCTGTTTTTT
clone_size: once; v_call: TRBV18; j_call: TRBJ2-2; d_call: TRBD2; cdr3_aa: CASSPTLTSGGGGELFF; cdr3_nt: TGTGCCAGCTCACCGACGTTGACTAGCGGGGGCGGCGGGGAGCTGTTTTTT
clone_size: NA; v_call: TRBV5-1; j_call: TRBJ2-1; d_call: TRBD2; cdr3_aa: CASSLGGGESSYNEQFF; cdr3_nt: TGCGCCAGCAGCTTAGGCGGGGGGGAAAGCTCCTACAATGAGCAGTTCTTC
clone_size: NA; v_call: TRBV11-2; j_call: TRBJ1-2; d_call: NA; cdr3_aa: CASSLTRYGYTF; cdr3_nt: TGTGCCAGCAGCCTCACTCGCTATGGCTACACCTTC
clone_size: NA; v_call: TRBV10-1; j_call: TRBJ2-1; d_call: NA; cdr3_aa: CASRDPEEAEQFF; cdr3_nt: TGCGCCAGCAGGGATCCCGAGGAAGCTGAGCAGTTCTTC
clone_size: NA; v_call: TRBV4-1; j_call: TRBJ1-5; d_call: TRBD1; cdr3_aa: CASSQDPGQGYSNQPQHF; cdr3_nt: TGCGCCAGCAGCCAAGACCCGGGACAGGGGTATAGCAATCAGCCCCAGCATTTT
clone_size: once; v_call: TRBV29-1; j_call: TRBJ2-7; d_call: NA; cdr3_aa: CSVEADSPYEQYF; cdr3_nt: TGCAGCGTTGAAGCGGATAGTCCCTACGAGCAGTACTTC
clone_size: NA; v_call: TRBV28; j_call: TRBJ2-5; d_call: NA; cdr3_aa: CASGGPRAQYF; cdr3_nt: TGTGCCAGCGGGGGGCCCAGGGCCCAGTACTTC
clone_size: NA; v_call: TRBV4-3; j_call: TRBJ1-6; d_call: NA; cdr3_aa: CASSQGLSPLHF; cdr3_nt: TGCGCCAGCAGCCAAGGACTTTCACCCCTCCACTTT
clone_size: NA; v_call: TRBV28; j_call: TRBJ1-3; d_call: TRBD1; cdr3_aa: CASIPRQGRGNTIYF; cdr3_nt: TGTGCCAGCATTCCAAGACAGGGGAGGGGAAACACCATATATTTT
clone_size: NA; v_call: TRBV5-1; j_call: TRBJ1-1; d_call: NA; cdr3_aa: CASSFGGGVGNTEAFF; cdr3_nt: TGCGCCAGCAGCTTCGGTGGAGGGGTAGGGAACACTGAAGCTTTCTTT
clone_size: NA; v_call: TRBV27; j_call: TRBJ2-3; d_call: NA; cdr3_aa: CASSSTTDTQYF; cdr3_nt: TGTGCCAGCAGTTCAACCACAGATACGCAGTATTTT
clone_size: NA; v_call: TRBV5-4; j_call: TRBJ1-1; d_call: NA; cdr3_aa: CASSITAKPAEAFF; cdr3_nt: TGTGCCAGCAGCATAACCGCGAAGCCTGCTGAAGCTTTCTTT